Below, 30 T cell receptor beta chains from the same sample are listed, as sequenced in a study of blood T cell repertoires in COVID-19. Produced via immunoSEQ multiplex PCR; TCRdb's table is partial and in-frame only. The repertoire holds 82,000 or so clones, with about 89% as singletons. What was sequenced was PBMCs or T cells enriched from blood (not recorded which). Receptors were obtained from a woman in her fifties or sixties with acute COVID-19.

This chain links TRBV3-1 (or the pseudogene TRBV3-2) with TRBJ1-2; 7 positions agree with TRBD1. Germline trimming cut 0 bases from V and 4 bases from J; bases unmatched to any gene: 14. CDR1 and CDR2 from the germline V gene are LGHDT and YNNKEL (reference sequence). The CDR3 extends over 18 amino acids. The CDR3 reads CASSQERLTGLFFYGYTF. In nucleotides, the CDR3 is TGTGCCAGCAGCCAAGAGCGGTTGACAGGGCTTTTTTTCTATGGCTACACCTTC.

The V gene is TRBV14, the J gene TRBJ1-6; unclear D gene. V was shortened by 3 bases and J by 0 bases, with 15 bases between the two germline ends. The germline CDR1 and CDR2 sequences are SGHDN and FVKESK. CDR3 size: 18 residues. Here the CDR3 reads CASSHSTPKSSYNSPLHF. For the CDR3, the DNA is TGTGCCAGCAGCCACTCGACACCTAAGAGCTCCTATAATTCACCCCTCCACTTT.

The rearrangement joins TRBV19 to TRBJ1-5; 8 bases fit TRBD1. Trimming cost V 10 bases and J 2 bases; bases outside gene matches: 7. CDR1 LNHDA and CDR2 SQIVND come from the germline V gene (reference sequence). The CDR3 is made up of 14 amino acids. CDR3 sequence: CATKDRGRNQPQHF. In nucleotides, the CDR3 is TGTGCCACCAAAGACAGGGGACGCAATCAGCCCCAGCATTTT.

The chain employs TRBV9 and TRBJ2-5; 7 bases align to TRBD1. V lost 0 bases, J lost 2 bases, and 4 bases stayed unmatched. Germline assignment: CDR1 SGDLS and CDR2 YYNGEE. CDR3 length: 15 amino acids. The CDR3 region is CASSVAQGVQETQYF. The CDR3 nucleotides are TGTGCCAGCAGCGTAGCGCAGGGGGTACAAGAGACCCAGTACTTC.

This clone was observed many times. J is TRBJ2-1 and V is TRBV25-1; D gene uncertain. The CDR3 consists of 10 residues. V was pared by 8 bases and J by 6 bases, with 5 bases between. Germline V gives CDR1 MGHDK, CDR2 SYGVNS. The CDR3 sequence: CASGPNEQFF. CDR3 coding DNA: TGTGCCAGCGGCCCCAATGAGCAGTTCTTC.

The chain combines TRBV19 with TRBJ1-4; 7 positions match TRBD1. The V gene end was trimmed by 8 bases and the J gene end by 2 bases; junction bases not matched to a gene: 11. From germline, CDR1 is LNHDA and CDR2 SQIVND (reference sequence). The CDR3 is made up of 16 amino acids. The CDR3 is CASGARPGQTNEKLFF. CDR3 sequence (DNA): TGTGCCAGTGGGGCGAGACCGGGACAGACTAATGAAAAACTGTTTTTT.

This chain joins TRBV28 and TRBJ2-1; 8 bases match TRBD2. Per the germline V gene, CDR1 is MDHEN and CDR2 is SYDVKM. The CDR3 runs to 15 residues. The V gene end was trimmed by 4 bases and the J gene end by 11 bases; junction bases not matched to a gene: 13. The CDR3 coding sequence is TGTGCCAGCAGTTCTAAGACTAGCGAACCCTTAAAGCAGTTCTTC. Translated: CASSSKTSEPLKQFF. Full variable domain (outside the CDR3, taken from reference TRBV28 and TRBJ2-1): DVKVTQSSRYLVKRTGEKVFLECVQDMDHENMFWYRQDPGLGLRLIYFSYDVKMKEKGDIPEGYSVSREKKERFSLILESASTNQTSMYLCASSSKTSEPLKQFFGPGTRLTVL.

This rearrangement joins TRBV2 to TRBJ1-1, with TRBD1 matching 7 bases. The CDR3 runs to 14 residues. The germline V gene has CDR1 SNHLY and CDR2 FYNNEI. V shed 6 bases, J shed 2 bases, and the junction held 6 bases outside the gene matches. The CDR3 sequence: CASRPGQVNTEAFF. The CDR3 nucleotides read TGTGCCAGCAGGCCCGGACAGGTTAACACTGAAGCTTTCTTT. The whole variable domain, remainder taken from reference TRBV2 and TRBJ1-1, is EPEVTQTPSHQVTQMGQEVILRCVPISNHLYFYWYRQILGQKVEFLVSFYNNEISEKSEIFDDQFSVERPDGSNFTLKIRSTKLEDSAMYFCASRPGQVNTEAFFGQGTRLTVV.

The V gene is TRBV30, the J gene TRBJ1-3, with D uncertain. Germline V lookup: CDR1 GTSNPN, CDR2 SVGIG (reference sequence). V was trimmed by 3 bases and J by 0 bases, leaving 6 bases between them. This CDR3 comprises 13 residues. The CDR3 region has the DNA TGTGCCTGGAGACACCACTCTGGAAACACCATATATTTT. It codes for CAWRHHSGNTIYF.

The chain couples TRBV18 to TRBJ1-2; 7 bases agree with TRBD1. Trimming took 2 bases from V and 8 from J; bases not matched to a gene: 8. The CDR3 totals 14 residues. From germline, CDR1 is KGHSH and CDR2 LQKENI. CDR3 in amino acids: CASSPDRDLYGYTF. The CDR3, as DNA: TGTGCCAGCTCACCAGACAGGGACCTTTACGGCTACACCTTC.

The chain uses TRBV18 and TRBJ1-1; the D is unclear. Germline V gives CDR1 KGHSH, CDR2 LQKENI. Trimming stripped 3 bases from V and 0 bases from J, with 11 bases between. The CDR3 extends over 15 amino acids. CDR3 bases: TGTGCCAGCTCACCTTCTACAGCCCTGAACACTGAAGCTTTCTTT. Translated, it gives CASSPSTALNTEAFF.

The rearrangement links TRBV6-2 or TRBV6-3 to TRBJ2-1; possible D gene TRBD2, 5 bases. Trimming pared 2 bases from V and 5 bases from J, leaving 13 bases between. The CDR3 length is 15 residues. Germline V lookup: CDR1 MNHEY, CDR2 SVGEGT. The CDR3: CASSYATHGDNEQFF. CDR3 nucleotides: TGTGCCAGCAGTTACGCGACTCACGGGGACAATGAGCAGTTCTTC.

In this sample, this clone turned up once. V and J are TRBV6-5 and TRBJ2-7; TRBD2 aligns across 7 bases. CDR3 length: 16 residues. Unmatched junction bases numbered 8, after V lost 3 bases and J lost 0 bases. Germline V gene data show CDR1 as MNHEY and CDR2 as SVGAGI. CDR3: CASSYSLAAGSYEQYF. CDR3 sequence (DNA): TGTGCCAGCAGTTATAGCCTAGCGGCCGGCTCCTACGAGCAGTACTTC.

The chain recombines TRBV5-6 with TRBJ1-4; no clear D gene. Per the germline V gene, CDR1 is SGHDT and CDR2 is YYEEEE. This CDR3 is 12 amino acids long. V was trimmed by 0 bases and J by 15 bases, leaving 12 bases between them. The CDR3 is CASSLAMSIVFF. The CDR3 DNA reads as TGTGCCAGCAGCTTGGCCATGAGTATCGTGTTTTTT.

The rearrangement uses TRBV12-3 or TRBV12-4 and TRBJ1-1; no clear D gene. Deletions cut 3 bases from V and 1 base from J, with 6 bases between. The CDR3 is made up of 13 amino acids. CDR3 loop: CASSLYRNTEAFF. In DNA, the CDR3 is TGTGCCAGCAGTTTGTACAGGAACACTGAAGCTTTCTTT.

The V gene is TRBV6-5, the J gene TRBJ1-4, with unresolved D. V lost 11 bases and J 0 bases, leaving 10 bases between the germline ends. CDR1 and CDR2 from the germline V gene are MNHEY and SVGAGI. The CDR3 totals 13 residues. This CDR3 is CAARNPTNEKLFF. CDR3 in DNA: TGTGCCGCCAGGAACCCAACTAATGAAAAACTGTTTTTT.

The V and J genes are TRBV7-9 and TRBJ1-1, with D possibly being TRBD1 (6 bases). The CDR3 has 13 residues. Germline CDR1 is SEHNR and CDR2 is FQNEAQ (reference sequence). Trimming left V 6 bases short and J 3 bases short, with 11 bases between. CDR3 region: CASSYSGDTEAFF. In DNA, the CDR3 is TGTGCCAGCAGTTACTCAGGGGACACTGAAGCTTTCTTT.

This chain links TRBV5-1 with TRBJ2-7; 8 bases match TRBD1. Losses at the gene ends were 4 bases for V and 6 bases for J; bases not matched to a gene: 9. Germline assignment: CDR1 SGHRS and CDR2 YFSETQ. The CDR3 has 14 residues. The CDR3 region has the DNA TGCGCCAGCAGCCTGACAGGGGCCGCCTCCGAGCAGTACTTC. This translates into CASSLTGAASEQYF.

This rearrangement joins TRBV19 to TRBJ1-5, with D perhaps matching TRBD1 (5 bases). V was clipped by 3 bases and J by 3 bases, with 15 bases between them. This CDR3 has 16 amino acids. Germline CDR1 reads LNHDA; CDR2 reads SQIVND (reference sequence). Written as DNA, the CDR3 is TGTGCCAGTAGTATTTACCCCCAGGGCAACAATCAGCCCCAGCATTTT. It translates to CASSIYPQGNNQPQHF.

The chain carries TRBV6-1 and TRBJ2-1; D unresolved. Germline CDR1 and CDR2: MNHNS and SASEGT. CDR3 length equals 15 residues. V was clipped by 3 bases and J by 0 bases, with 9 bases between them. The CDR3 nucleotides are TGTGCCAGCAGTGAGGCAGGTTCCTCCTACAATGAGCAGTTCTTC. Protein sequence: CASSEAGSSYNEQFF.

The chain joins TRBV7-9 to TRBJ2-5, with 10 nucleotides matching TRBD1. The ends lost 5 bases at V and 3 bases at J; junction bases unmatched: 9. The CDR3 is made up of 16 amino acids. Germline CDR1 SEHNR, CDR2 FQNEAQ (reference sequence). The CDR3 region is CASSGTGVRTKETQYF. CDR3 sequence (DNA): TGTGCCAGCAGCGGGACAGGGGTTCGTACCAAAGAGACCCAGTACTTC.

The chain is built from TRBV29-1 and TRBJ1-1; no firm D call. V was pared by 3 bases and J by 5 bases, with 10 bases between. Germline CDR1 is SQVTM and CDR2 is ANQGSEA. The CDR3 runs to 12 residues. The DNA of the CDR3 is TGCAGCGTTGACCGGTCGGGGACTGAAGCTTTCTTT. Protein: CSVDRSGTEAFF.

This chain connects TRBV7-2 to TRBJ1-6, with TRBD1 matching over 7 bases. Per germline, CDR1 SGHTA and CDR2 FQGNSA. This CDR3 has 15 amino acids. The V gene end was trimmed by 1 base and the J gene end by 7 bases; junction bases not matched to a gene: 4. CDR3 DNA sequence: TGTGCCAGCAGCTTAGAAAAGGGGGCGAATTCACCCCTCCACTTT. As protein: CASSLEKGANSPLHF.

V usage is TRBV5-1 and J usage is TRBJ2-3; TRBD2 might be the D (7 bases). The V and J ends lost 0 bases and 3 bases respectively, with 11 bases between them. Germline V lookup: CDR1 SGHRS, CDR2 YFSETQ. The CDR3 totals 15 residues. CDR3 nucleotides: TGCGCCAGCAGCTTGGAGGGGGGGCAGACAGATACGCAGTATTTT. This encodes CASSLEGGQTDTQYF. Supplemented by reference TRBV5-1 and TRBJ2-3, the full variable domain reads KAGVTQTPRYLIKTRGQQVTLSCSPISGHRSVSWYQQTPGQGLQFLFEYFSETQRNKGNFPGRFSGRQFSNSRSEMNVSTLELGDSALYLCASSLEGGQTDTQYFGPGTRLTVL.

The chain joins TRBV6-5 to TRBJ2-1, with a weak D call TRBD2 (6 bases). Germline V CDR1 and CDR2: MNHEY, SVGAGI. The CDR3 contains 14 residues. V shed 6 bases and J shed 0 bases, with 9 bases lying between them. The CDR3 sequence: CASRGGVSYNEQFF. CDR3 DNA sequence: TGTGCCAGCAGGGGGGGAGTCTCCTACAATGAGCAGTTCTTC.

The rearrangement links TRBV27 to TRBJ2-1, with D possibly matching TRBD2 (6 bases). V dropped 7 bases and J dropped 2 bases, with 15 bases sitting between them. The CDR3 extends over 15 amino acids. CDR1 and CDR2 (germline): MNHEY, SMNVEV (reference sequence). The CDR3 DNA reads TGTGCCAGCACCATGGCGGGACTCGCCTACAATGAGCAGTTCTTC. Translated, it gives CASTMAGLAYNEQFF.

This chain links TRBV27 with TRBJ1-2; D is possibly TRBD1 (5 bases). Trimming took 3 bases from V and 1 from J, leaving 12 bases between them. The CDR3 is 15 amino acids. The germline V gene has CDR1 MNHEY and CDR2 SMNVEV (reference sequence). CDR3 protein: CASSFAGMINYGYTF. CDR3 bases: TGTGCCAGCAGTTTCGCAGGGATGATTAACTATGGCTACACCTTC.

This chain joins TRBV19 and TRBJ2-3; 10 bases line up with TRBD2. V lost 6 bases to trimming and J lost 0 bases; unmatched junction nucleotides: 12. CDR1 and CDR2 (germline): LNHDA, SQIVND (reference sequence). The CDR3 extends over 18 amino acids. The CDR3 loop reads CASSRRGGSGGSTDTQYF. The CDR3 DNA reads TGTGCCAGTAGCCGACGTGGAGGTAGCGGGGGGAGCACAGATACGCAGTATTTT.

The V gene is TRBV30, the J gene TRBJ2-3, with D tentatively TRBD2 (5 bases). The CDR3 has 15 amino acids. Trimming shortened V by 2 bases and J by 4 bases, and 16 bases separated the two germline ends. CDR1 is GTSNPN and CDR2 is SVGIG in the germline V gene (reference sequence). CDR3: CAWSPLAGVADTQYF. Written as DNA, the CDR3 is TGTGCCTGGAGTCCACTTGCGGGTGTAGCAGATACGCAGTATTTT.

The V call is TRBV5-1, the J call TRBJ2-7, with TRBD2 identical over 12 bases. V was clipped by 3 bases and J by 0 bases; unmatched bases: 1. The germline V gene encodes CDR1 SGHRS and CDR2 YFSETQ. CDR3 length: 15 residues. CDR3 in DNA: TGCGCCAGCAGCTCGACTAGCGGGAGCTCCTACGAGCAGTACTTC. Translating gives CASSSTSGSSYEQYF.